A selection of T cell receptor beta chains follows, all from one sample in a study of blood T cells in healthy people across ages. MiXCR, run by TCRdb on the 5' RACE reads, gives a single entry per CDR3 protein. The sample contains 1.2 million to 1.5 million distinct CDR3 sequences, 45% to 70% of which appear only once. The specimen was blood. The receptors stem from a man in his late teens or twenties in good health. Both conserved end residues are part of each CDR3. Fields, in order: D gene, V gene, clone size, J gene, CDR3 protein. A D gene is named only where the DNA matches it firmly. Expanded clones get a size class; other rows say once, few or many, or leave the size out.

D: NA
V: TRBV20-1
size: NA
J: TRBJ1-1
CDR3: CSSMGDPNTEAFF

D: NA
V: TRBV12-3/TRBV12-4
size: NA
J: TRBJ2-4
CDR3: CASSPGPMIAKNIQYF

D: NA
V: TRBV7-9
size: NA
J: TRBJ1-2
CDR3: CASTLSLAGGKDGYTF

D: TRBD1
V: TRBV5-1
size: once
J: TRBJ1-3
CDR3: CATTSGTGGLGDTIYF

D: NA
V: TRBV6-2/TRBV6-3
size: NA
J: TRBJ1-2
CDR3: CASSYRVQGWYGYTF

D: TRBD2
V: TRBV14
size: NA
J: TRBJ2-7
CDR3: CASSQGSGYHEQYF

D: TRBD2
V: TRBV12-3/TRBV12-4
size: NA
J: TRBJ2-1
CDR3: CASSSSGGIYNEQFF

D: NA
V: TRBV14
size: NA
J: TRBJ2-1
CDR3: CASSQGGVLRYNEQFF

D: NA
V: TRBV25-1
size: few
J: TRBJ1-4
CDR3: CASSEYTSAQINEKLFF

D: NA
V: TRBV11-2
size: NA
J: TRBJ2-1
CDR3: CASSLSLRITSYNEQFF

D: TRBD1
V: TRBV11-2
size: NA
J: TRBJ2-5
CDR3: CASSPNRQGATQYF

D: TRBD1
V: TRBV5-6
size: NA
J: TRBJ2-5
CDR3: CASNRGLGEQYF

D: NA
V: TRBV12-3/TRBV12-4
size: few
J: NA
CDR3: CASSLFPGGFDEQYF

D: NA
V: TRBV7-9
size: few
J: TRBJ1-1
CDR3: CASSLPSGLNTEAFF

D: NA
V: TRBV6-2/TRBV6-3
size: NA
J: TRBJ1-1
CDR3: CASSPDWTEGAFF

D: NA
V: TRBV5-6
size: NA
J: TRBJ2-2
CDR3: CASSSLHGDTGELFF

D: TRBD2
V: TRBV7-6
size: NA
J: TRBJ2-7
CDR3: CATGGGAYEQYF

D: TRBD1
V: TRBV2
size: many
J: TRBJ2-7
CDR3: CASSLDREGTGIEQYF

D: TRBD2
V: TRBV7-2
size: NA
J: TRBJ2-4
CDR3: CASSSIAGVAENIQYF

D: NA
V: TRBV20-1
size: few
J: TRBJ2-1
CDR3: CSAYYDEQFF

D: TRBD2
V: TRBV20-1
size: NA
J: TRBJ2-1
CDR3: CSARDPSGRAGEQFF

D: NA
V: TRBV4-1
size: NA
J: TRBJ1-5
CDR3: CASSQDGPLQPQHF

D: TRBD2
V: TRBV12-3/TRBV12-4
size: few
J: TRBJ2-1
CDR3: CASSSVPTVTASGSGNEQFF

D: TRBD1
V: TRBV27
size: NA
J: TRBJ1-6
CDR3: CASSLDRDYSPLHF

D: NA
V: TRBV4-1
size: NA
J: TRBJ2-7
CDR3: CASSHTRRYEQYF

D: TRBD1
V: TRBV12-3/TRBV12-4
size: few
J: TRBJ1-1
CDR3: CASSLQQGQTEAFF

D: TRBD1
V: TRBV27
size: NA
J: TRBJ1-5
CDR3: CASSPTGGSGQPQHF

D: NA
V: TRBV9
size: few
J: TRBJ2-3
CDR3: CASSPTGSPFTDTQYF